This passage covers 21 T cell receptor beta chains from one sample sequenced in a study of T cell responses to AZD1222 COVID-19 vaccine. Generated by immunoSEQ multiplex PCR, the TCRdb table keeps only in-frame clones and is missing some. Among 80,000 to 95,000 clones listed, over 85% were seen once. The sequenced sample was peripheral blood, obtained on day 0 of MenACWY control vaccination. The origin of the receptors is an adult in good health.

The CDR3 loop is CASSVIRDSPLHF. The CDR3, as DNA: TGTGCCAGCAGCGTCATCAGAGATTCACCCCTCCACTTT. The rearrangement links TRBV6-6 to TRBJ1-6; D is ambiguous. The V end was cut by 6 bases, the J end by 8 bases, with 11 bases between. The length of the CDR3 is 13 residues. Germline V gene lookup returns CDR1 MNHNY and CDR2 SVGAGI (reference sequence).

Regarding this clone: Other DNA sequences in this specimen translate into the identical CDR3. J is TRBJ2-3 and V is TRBV6-5; D uncertain. CDR1 and CDR2 from the germline V gene are MNHEY and SVGAGI. CDR3 length: 13 amino acids. Trimming removed 5 bases from V and 1 base from J, with 7 bases in between. The CDR3: CASSRPGTDTQYF. Written as DNA, the CDR3 is TGTGCCAGCAGTCGGCCAGGCACAGATACGCAGTATTTT.

The J gene is TRBJ2-7, the V gene TRBV5-1; 10 nucleotides align to TRBD2. The CDR3 length is 16 residues. With V trimmed by 4 bases and J by 3 bases, 10 bases remained unmatched. Per germline, CDR1 SGHRS and CDR2 YFSETQ. For the CDR3, the DNA is TGCGCCAGCAGCGGCGTCGAGCGGGGGGGCCTCTACGAGCAGTACTTC. Encoded protein: CASSGVERGGLYEQYF.

The CDR3 DNA is TGTGCCAGCAGTGACTCGAAGTACTATGGGGGCGAGAGGCTGTTTTTT. This gives the protein CASSDSKYYGGERLFF. The rearrangement joins TRBV6-4 to TRBJ2-2; the D gene is possibly TRBD1 (6 bases). Germline-derived CDR1 and CDR2 are MRHNA and SNTAGT. Trimming removed 0 bases at V and 13 bases at J, with 21 bases between. The CDR3 extends over 16 amino acids.

The chain recombines TRBV29-1 with TRBJ1-3, with D uncertain. Trimming took 6 bases from V and 3 from J, leaving 6 bases between them. The germline V gene has CDR1 SQVTM and CDR2 ANQGSEA. This CDR3 has 11 amino acids. CDR3 in amino acids: CSVDYGNTIYF. Here the CDR3 DNA reads TGCAGCGTCGATTATGGAAACACCATATATTTT.

The chain links TRBV5-1 to TRBJ2-2; 7 bases map to TRBD1. The trim removed 3 bases at V and 2 bases at J, leaving 7 bases unmatched. This CDR3 is 16 amino acids long. Germline V gene lookup returns CDR1 SGHRS and CDR2 YFSETQ. The CDR3 sequence is CASSSPGTANTGELFF. The CDR3 DNA is TGCGCCAGCAGCTCCCCCGGGACAGCTAACACCGGGGAGCTGTTTTTT.

DNA for the CDR3: TGTGCCAGCAGCGTAGGAGGCGGGCGGGGGGTCACAGATACGCAGTATTTT. Encoded protein: CASSVGGGRGVTDTQYF. The V and J genes are TRBV9 and TRBJ2-3; the match to TRBD2 covers 8 bases. Per germline, CDR1 SGDLS and CDR2 YYNGEE. V gave up 0 bases and J gave up 2 bases; unmatched junction bases: 8. This CDR3 is built from 17 residues.

In its sample, this clone was seen once. This sequence joins TRBV30 and TRBJ2-7, with D perhaps TRBD2 (5 bases). V lost 1 base to trimming and J lost 0 bases, with 13 bases between them. The CDR3 extends over 15 amino acids. Germline V lookup: CDR1 GTSNPN, CDR2 SVGIG (reference sequence). CDR3 nucleotide sequence: TGTGCCTGGAGTGGCCCAGGACTGTTCTCCTACGAGCAGTACTTC. Protein product: CAWSGPGLFSYEQYF.

The chain has TRBV23-1 and TRBJ1-2, with D perhaps matching TRBD1 (6 bases). TRBV23-1 is identified as an open reading frame with a role that is uncertain. Deletions cut 2 bases from V and 2 bases from J, with 24 bases between. The CDR3 sequence is 19 residues long. The CDR3 nucleotides read TGCGCCAGCAGTCAAGGTGCTGCAGGGGCCACCCCCCGCAACTATGGCTACACCTTC. Translation: CASSQGAAGATPRNYGYTF.

The chain joins TRBV6-4 to TRBJ1-5; 9 bases are shared with TRBD1. This CDR3 has 14 amino acids. Germline CDR1 is MRHNA and CDR2 is SNTAGT. The V gene end was trimmed by 5 bases and the J gene end by 6 bases; junction bases not matched to a gene: 5. DNA of the CDR3: TGTGCCAGCAGTACTGAACAGGGGGCTCAGCCCCAGCATTTT. This sequence encodes CASSTEQGAQPQHF.

The V call is TRBV20-1, the J call TRBJ1-5; D is undetermined. V lost 3 bases to trimming and J lost 1 base, with 10 bases between them. Germline lookup yields CDR1 DFQATT and CDR2 SNEGSKA (reference sequence). There are 14 residues in the CDR3. CDR3 DNA: TGCAGTGCTAGTAGAGACATAAGCAATCAGCCCCAGCATTTT. This gives the protein CSASRDISNQPQHF.

The chain recombines TRBV7-2 with TRBJ1-4; 7 bases agree with TRBD1. The germline gives CDR1 SGHTA, CDR2 FQGNSA. The CDR3 runs to 13 residues. V lost 6 bases and J lost 8; bases outside the gene matches: 6. CDR3 in DNA: TGTGCCAGCAGGACAGGGTCAACGGAAAAACTGTTTTTT. Translating it yields CASRTGSTEKLFF.

The chain recombines TRBV3-1 (or the pseudogene TRBV3-2) with TRBJ1-2, with 7 bases lining up with TRBD1. Germline V gene lookup returns CDR1 LGHDT and CDR2 YNNKEL (reference sequence). The V and J ends lost 1 base and 8 bases, in that order; junction bases with no gene match: 1. The CDR3 is 12 amino acids. In DNA, the CDR3 is TGTGCCAGCAGCCAAGGGGACAGAGGCTACACCTTC. This encodes CASSQGDRGYTF.

The genes are TRBV4-3 and TRBJ1-2; no clear D gene. The CDR3 is made up of 15 amino acids. Germline CDR1 reads LGHNA; CDR2 reads YSLEER. The V gene lost 0 bases and the J gene lost 0 bases, with 8 bases spanning the gap. In nucleotides, the CDR3 is TGCGCCAGCAGCCAAGACCTCACATCTAACTATGGCTACACCTTC. It yields the protein CASSQDLTSNYGYTF.

This clone was picked up a small number of times. The chain carries TRBV5-1 and TRBJ2-2; the D gene is possibly TRBD1 (5 bases). V shed 4 bases and J shed 6 bases, with 10 bases lying between them. This CDR3 has 13 residues. CDR1 is SGHRS, CDR2 YFSETQ, per germline. The CDR3 protein is CASSPGHSGELFF. In nucleotides, the CDR3 is TGCGCCAGCAGCCCTGGACACTCCGGGGAGCTGTTTTTT.

Here the CDR3 reads CASSQDGWSDYNEQFF. CDR3 nucleotides: TGCGCCAGCAGCCAAGATGGGTGGTCGGACTACAATGAGCAGTTCTTC. This rearrangement joins TRBV4-3 to TRBJ2-1, with unresolved D. This CDR3 is built from 16 residues. Germline CDR1 reads LGHNA; CDR2 reads YSLEER. V was clipped by 0 bases and J by 3 bases, with 12 bases between them.

The chain is built from TRBV4-1 and TRBJ2-2, with 9 bases fitting TRBD1. In germline, CDR1 is MGHRA, CDR2 YSYEKL. Losses at the gene ends were 7 bases for V and 3 bases for J; bases not matched to a gene: 9. CDR3 length equals 16 residues. Here the CDR3 DNA reads TGCGCCAGCACTCCGCCCGACAGGGGGGACACCGGGGAGCTGTTTTTT. Its translation: CASTPPDRGDTGELFF.

The V call is TRBV7-7, the J call TRBJ2-1; TRBD2 is a possible D gene (5 bases). Per germline, CDR1 SSHAT and CDR2 FNYEAQ (reference sequence). Trimming removed 5 bases from V and 4 bases from J, with 21 bases in between. This CDR3 has 17 amino acids. The CDR3 sequence is CASSPREAAALYNEQFF. In DNA form, the CDR3 reads TGTGCCAGCAGCCCCCGTGAGGCAGCGGCACTTTACAATGAGCAGTTCTTC.

The chain combines TRBV15 with TRBJ2-7, with TRBD2 identical over 7 bases. Per germline, CDR1 LNHNV and CDR2 YYDKDF (reference sequence). V lost 8 bases to trimming and J lost 0 bases; unmatched junction nucleotides: 4. CDR3 length: 13 residues. CDR3: CATFGGTSYEQYF. CDR3 DNA: TGTGCCACCTTCGGGGGGACCTCCTACGAGCAGTACTTC.

This chain joins TRBV6-2 or TRBV6-3 and TRBJ2-3; the D is unclear. The ends were cut back, 3 bases at V and 4 bases at J, with 20 bases in the middle. The CDR3 consists of 17 residues. In germline, CDR1 is MNHEY, CDR2 SVGEGT. CDR3 loop: CASSYIPTQLAPDTQYF. The CDR3 DNA sequence: TGTGCCAGCAGTTATATTCCCACCCAACTCGCGCCAGATACGCAGTATTTT.

V and J are TRBV6-5 and TRBJ2-2, with 12 bases identical to TRBD2. The CDR3 covers 15 residues. J was trimmed by 3 bases and V by 6 bases; bases with no gene match: 2. From germline, CDR1 is MNHEY and CDR2 SVGAGI. The CDR3 DNA reads as TGTGCCAGCAGCAGACTAGCGGGGGACACCGGGGAGCTGTTTTTT. Its protein is CASSRLAGDTGELFF.